This TCR beta chain was retrieved from a study of cytomegalovirus exposure and HLA in healthy donors. General observations from the study: TCR sequences were mostly rare, though some public TCRs occurred in many donors. Earlier findings revealed that most TCR beta V segments proved productive either about 87% or about 30% of the time.

As regards this clone: The antigen remains unidentified.

The PCR made use of 60 Vbeta and 13 Jbeta primers. Clones were read by immunoSEQ multiplex PCR, and TCRdb kept only the in-frame ones, dropping some. The sample includes approximately 160,000 clones, about four fifths of them seen just once. The CDR3 loop spans 19 amino acids. The J segment lost 0 bases and the V segment lost 3 bases, leaving 13 bases of the junction unmatched. CDR1 is SGDLS, CDR2 YYNGEE, per germline. Input material: PBMCs. This TCR was sampled from a woman in her forties or fifties in good health and CMV-seropositive. The chain is built from TRBV9 and TRBJ2-2, with TRBD1 matching over 8 bases. The DNA for the CDR3 is TGTGCCAGCAGCGAGAACCGCCGACAGGGGCTAACGAACACCGGGGAGCTGTTTTTT. Its translation: CASSENRRQGLTNTGELFF.